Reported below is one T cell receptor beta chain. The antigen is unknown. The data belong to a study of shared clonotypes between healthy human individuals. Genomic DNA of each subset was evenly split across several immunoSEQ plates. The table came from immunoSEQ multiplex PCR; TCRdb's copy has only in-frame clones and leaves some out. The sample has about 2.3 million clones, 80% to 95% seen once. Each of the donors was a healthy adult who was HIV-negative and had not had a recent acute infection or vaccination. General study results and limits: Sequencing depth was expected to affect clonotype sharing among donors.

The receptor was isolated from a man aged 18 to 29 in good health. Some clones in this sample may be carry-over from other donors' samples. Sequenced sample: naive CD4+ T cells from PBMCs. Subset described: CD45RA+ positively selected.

The CDR3 loop is CASSSRRARERSGANVLTF. The CDR3 coding sequence is TGTGCCAGCAGTTCCAGGCGCGCGCGGGAGAGGTCTGGGGCCAACGTCCTGACTTTC. The chain uses TRBV27 and TRBJ2-6, with TRBD2 matching 7 bases. V trimming: 4 bases; J trimming: 1 base; junction bases outside the gene matches: 13. The germline gives CDR1 MNHEY, CDR2 SMNVEV (reference sequence). CDR3 length equals 19 residues.